This T cell receptor beta chain stems from a study of STAT5B mutations in CD4+ large granular lymphocyte leukemia. Regarding this clone: The antigen is undetermined.

Study-wide results and limits: 8/27 top patient clones versus 2/35 control clones were TRBV06-family.

The germline CDR1 and CDR2 sequences are SSHAT and FNYEAQ (reference sequence). Trimming removed 2 bases at V and 5 bases at J, with 15 bases between. The CDR3 extends over 15 amino acids. TCRdb's copy holds only in-frame clones and misses some; the assay was immunoSEQ multiplex PCR. This sample has about 31,000 clones, with approximately 82% found just once. The sample was CD4+ T cells from blood buffy coats. This clonotype originated in a human donor in good health. The chain employs TRBV7-7 and TRBJ2-5; no clear D. The CDR3 region has the DNA TGTGCCAGCAGCTTATCGTTCATCCCCGGGGAGACCCAGTACTTC. It specifies CASSLSFIPGETQYF.